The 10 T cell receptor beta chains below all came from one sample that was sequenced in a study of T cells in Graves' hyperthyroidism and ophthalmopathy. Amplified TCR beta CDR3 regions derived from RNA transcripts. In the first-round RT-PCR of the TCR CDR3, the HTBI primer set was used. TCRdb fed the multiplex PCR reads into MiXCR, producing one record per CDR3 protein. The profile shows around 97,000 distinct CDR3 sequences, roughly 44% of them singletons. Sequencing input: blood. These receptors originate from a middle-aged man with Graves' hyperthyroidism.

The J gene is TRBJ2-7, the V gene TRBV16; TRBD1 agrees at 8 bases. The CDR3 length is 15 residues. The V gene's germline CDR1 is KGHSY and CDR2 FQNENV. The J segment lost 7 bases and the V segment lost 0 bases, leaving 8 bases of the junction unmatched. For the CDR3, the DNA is TGTGCCAGCAGCCAATCATCCAGGGGGCGCGGGGAGCAGTACTTC. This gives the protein CASSQSSRGRGEQYF.

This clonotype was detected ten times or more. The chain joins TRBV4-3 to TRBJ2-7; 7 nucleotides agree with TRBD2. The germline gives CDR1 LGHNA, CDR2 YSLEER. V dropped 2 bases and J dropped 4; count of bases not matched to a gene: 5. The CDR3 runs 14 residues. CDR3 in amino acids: CASSQMGGGYEQYF. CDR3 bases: TGCGCCAGCAGCCAAATGGGGGGGGGGTACGAGCAGTACTTC.

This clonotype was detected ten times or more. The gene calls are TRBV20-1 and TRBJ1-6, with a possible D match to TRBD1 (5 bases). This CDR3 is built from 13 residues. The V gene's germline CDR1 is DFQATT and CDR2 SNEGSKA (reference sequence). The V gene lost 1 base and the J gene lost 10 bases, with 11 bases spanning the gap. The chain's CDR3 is CSARVGKGSPLHF. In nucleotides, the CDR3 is TGCAGTGCTAGAGTTGGCAAGGGGTCACCCCTCCACTTT.

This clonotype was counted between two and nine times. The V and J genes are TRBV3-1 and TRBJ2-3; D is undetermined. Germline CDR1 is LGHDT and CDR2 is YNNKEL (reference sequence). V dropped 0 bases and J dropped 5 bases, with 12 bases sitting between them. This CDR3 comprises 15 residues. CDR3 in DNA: TGTGCCAGCAGCCAAGAACCGCTCCGTGGAGATACGCAGTATTTT. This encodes CASSQEPLRGDTQYF.

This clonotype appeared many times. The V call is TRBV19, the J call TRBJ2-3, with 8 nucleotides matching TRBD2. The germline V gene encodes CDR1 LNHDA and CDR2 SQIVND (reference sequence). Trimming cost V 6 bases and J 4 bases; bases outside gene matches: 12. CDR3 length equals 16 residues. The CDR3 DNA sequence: TGTGCCAGTAGGCTCCATGGGACGACTAGCGCAGATACGCAGTATTTT. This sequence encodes CASRLHGTTSADTQYF.

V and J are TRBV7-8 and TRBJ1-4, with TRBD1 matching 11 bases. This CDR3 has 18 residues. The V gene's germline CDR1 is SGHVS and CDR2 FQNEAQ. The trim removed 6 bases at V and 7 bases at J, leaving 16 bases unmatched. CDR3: CASSYYSGTGGRFEKLFF. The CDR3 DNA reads TGTGCCAGCAGTTACTACTCCGGGACAGGGGGAAGATTTGAAAAACTGTTTTTT.

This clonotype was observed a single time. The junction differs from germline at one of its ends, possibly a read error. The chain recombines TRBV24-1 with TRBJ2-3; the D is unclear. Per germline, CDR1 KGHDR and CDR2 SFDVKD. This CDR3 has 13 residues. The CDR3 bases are TGTGTCACCAGTACCATGACTCGGAGTACGCAGTATTTT. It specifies CVTSTMTRSTQYF.

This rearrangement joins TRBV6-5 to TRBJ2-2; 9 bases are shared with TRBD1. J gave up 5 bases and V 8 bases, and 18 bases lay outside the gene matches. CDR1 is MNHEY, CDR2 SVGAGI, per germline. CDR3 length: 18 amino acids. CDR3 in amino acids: CASDLGGTGSYGTGELFF. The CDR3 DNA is TGTGCCAGCGACCTCGGCGGGACAGGGAGTTATGGAACCGGGGAGCTGTTTTTT.

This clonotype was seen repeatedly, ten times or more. This CDR3 is CASSIGGGSNQPQHF. CDR3 sequence (DNA): TGTGCCAGTAGTATCGGTGGGGGTAGCAATCAGCCCCAGCATTTT. The chain has TRBV19 and TRBJ1-5; the D gene is possibly TRBD1 (5 bases). Trimming left V 3 bases short and J 0 bases short, with 9 bases between. This CDR3 is 15 amino acids long. Germline loops: CDR1 LNHDA, CDR2 SQIVND (reference sequence).

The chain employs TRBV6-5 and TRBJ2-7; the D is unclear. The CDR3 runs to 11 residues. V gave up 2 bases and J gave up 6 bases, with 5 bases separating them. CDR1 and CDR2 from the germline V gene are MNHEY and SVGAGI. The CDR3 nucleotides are TGTGCCAGCAGTTACACATCCGAGCAGTACTTC. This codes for CASSYTSEQYF.